These T cell receptor beta chains were read from a single sample in a study of cytomegalovirus exposure and HLA in healthy donors. The repertoire was sequenced with immunoSEQ multiplex PCR; TCRdb's copy has only in-frame clones and lacks some. The table includes roughly 280,000 clones, about 86% detected once. What was sequenced was PBMCs. These receptors were collected from a woman aged 18-30 years in good health and CMV-seronegative. Both conserved end residues are part of each CDR3. The order of the fields is CDR3 DNA, CDR3 protein, clone size, D gene, J gene, V gene. The D gene is left open where the match is weak. Clone size appears in some rows only: once, few, many, or a class for an expanded clone.

TGCAGCGTTTCCCCCGGTAGCAATAACTATGGCTACACCTTC | CSVSPGSNNYGYTF | . | . | TRBJ1-2 | TRBV29-1
TGTGCCAGCTCACCACAGGGGCAGCCCCAGCATTTT | CASSPQGQPQHF | . | . | TRBJ1-5 | TRBV18
TGCGCCAGCAGCCGACGAGGCAGCTACGAGCAGTACTTC | CASSRRGSYEQYF | . | . | TRBJ2-7 | TRBV5-1
TGTGCCAGCAGTGAAGTCCGGGACTTCGACTTGCTAACTATGATTTATGGCTACACCTTC | CASSEVRDFDLLTMIYGYTF | . | . | TRBJ1-2 | TRBV6-1
TGTGCTAGCAGCTTAGATCTAGCGGCCTCCTACAATGAGCAGTTCTTC | CASSLDLAASYNEQFF | once | TRBD2 | TRBJ2-1 | TRBV7-7
TGTGCCAGCAGCTTAGACAGGGGCACTGAAGCTTTCTTT | CASSLDRGTEAFF | few | TRBD1 | TRBJ1-1 | TRBV7-9
TGCGCCAGCAGACCCGACTTCTATGGCTACACCTTC | CASRPDFYGYTF | . | . | TRBJ1-2 | TRBV5-1
TGTGCCAGCAGCCTAACTAGCGGGAGGGCCGGTAGCTCCTACGAGCAGTACTTC | CASSLTSGRAGSSYEQYF | . | TRBD2 | TRBJ2-7 | TRBV7-9
TGTGCCAGTAGTATCCTATCAACAGCAGGCACTGAAGCTTTCTTT | CASSILSTAGTEAFF | . | . | TRBJ1-1 | TRBV19
TGTGCCAGCAGCCCCTACATGAGGGGGAACAATGAGCAGTTCTTC | CASSPYMRGNNEQFF | once | . | TRBJ2-1 | TRBV11-3
TGTGCCAGCAGAGGACAAAGACTTAACTATGGCTACACCTTC | CASRGQRLNYGYTF | . | . | TRBJ1-2 | TRBV2
TGTGCCAGCAGTCCGCTGACAGGGGGGGGTCAGCCCCAGCATTTT | CASSPLTGGGQPQHF | . | TRBD1 | TRBJ1-5 | TRBV27
TGTGCCAGCAGCCAACAAGGGACAGGGGGCCGAGGCTACACCTTC | CASSQQGTGGRGYTF | . | TRBD1 | TRBJ1-2 | TRBV5-4
TGTGCCAGCAGTCGACGAGACAGGGCTGAAAAACTGTTTTTT | CASSRRDRAEKLFF | . | TRBD1 | TRBJ1-4 | TRBV25-1
TGTGCCTGGAGTCCCATCGCGGGTGTTAAATTCGCTGAAGCTTTCTTT | CAWSPIAGVKFAEAFF | . | . | TRBJ1-1 | TRBV30
TGCGCCAGCAGCTTGGAAGCCTATGGCTACACCTTC | CASSLEAYGYTF | few | . | TRBJ1-2 | TRBV5-1
TGTGCCAGCAGTGAAAAGGGACTGGAGTGGCTGTTTTTT | CASSEKGLEWLFF | . | . | TRBJ2-2 | TRBV6-1
TGTGCCAGCAGCTTAGTATGGGACTCAACGGGTAGCACAGATACGCAGTATTTT | CASSLVWDSTGSTDTQYF | once | . | TRBJ2-3 | TRBV11-3
TGTGCCAGCAGCATTGGAGGGACTCGCCGGCCGGATGGCTACACCTTC | CASSIGGTRRPDGYTF | few | . | TRBJ1-2 | TRBV11-3
TGCGCCAGCGAAAAGCGGCGGGGGCGAACACCCCTCCACTTT | CASEKRRGRTPLHF | . | . | TRBJ1-6 | TRBV10-1